This T cell receptor beta chain was documented in a study of shared clonotypes between healthy human individuals. Points from the study as a whole: A handful of donors had about 5% of their naive CD4 clonotypes in common. Sorted-subset samples were not fully sequenced, rarefaction indicated.

On this clone: What it binds is unknown.

J lost 4 bases, V lost 2 bases, and 6 bases had no gene match. Germline loops: CDR1 SEHNR, CDR2 FQNEAQ (reference sequence). The CDR3 covers 16 residues. Data came from immunoSEQ multiplex PCR; TCRdb stores just in-frame clones and leaves some out. The sample consists of roughly 500,000 clones, around 96% of them appearing once. The receptor was derived from a woman younger than 45 in good health. V and J are TRBV7-9 and TRBJ2-5, with TRBD2 matching 11 bases. Material for sequencing was naive CD4+ T cells sorted from blood. Indicated subset: CD45RA+ positively selected. The CDR3 reads CASSLRVSGRGETQYF. As DNA, the CDR3 is TGTGCCAGCAGCTTAAGGGTTAGCGGGAGGGGAGAGACCCAGTACTTC.